This passage covers 20 T cell receptor beta chains from one sample sequenced in a study of T cells after yellow fever vaccination. TCRdb passed the 5' RACE reads through MiXCR, listing each CDR3 protein once. The repertoire holds about 500,000 distinct CDR3 sequences, with around a sixth as singletons. The sequenced sample was PBMCs, obtained more than 4 days after the first yellow fever vaccination. The receptors come from a man between 18 and 35 years old who received the YFV17D yellow fever vaccine.

This clonotype has only a few counts. This chain joins TRBV6-1 and TRBJ1-5; 7 bases fit TRBD1. V shed 6 bases and J 3 bases; nucleotides not matched to a gene: 17. The germline V gene encodes CDR1 MNHNS and CDR2 SASEGT. The CDR3 consists of 18 residues. The CDR3 DNA is TGTGCCAGCAGAGAGAGCTCAGTCAGGGGGAGTATCAATCAGCCCCAGCATTTT. This gives the protein CASRESSVRGSINQPQHF.

V usage is TRBV4-1 and J usage is TRBJ1-4, with a weak D call TRBD1 (5 bases). This CDR3 has 15 residues. Between the trimmed V and J ends, which lost 4 bases and 8 bases, there was a span of 17 bases. Germline values: CDR1 MGHRA, CDR2 YSYEKL. CDR3: CASSRNPGIGEKLFF. The CDR3 bases are TGCGCCAGCAGCCGCAATCCAGGGATTGGAGAAAAACTGTTTTTT.

This clonotype has a handful of counts. The chain couples TRBV30 to TRBJ2-7; tentatively, D is TRBD1 or TRBD2 (5 bases each). The CDR3 runs 13 residues. Germline-derived CDR1 and CDR2 are GTSNPN and SVGIG (reference sequence). V was shortened by 5 bases and J by 3 bases, with 14 bases between the two germline ends. CDR3 in DNA: TGTGCCTGGGGGCGAGGGGACCTCTACGAGCAGTACTTC. The encoded protein is CAWGRGDLYEQYF.

This chain joins TRBV5-4 and TRBJ1-5; tentative D call: TRBD1 (6 bases). Germline V gene data show CDR1 as SGHNT and CDR2 as YYREEE (reference sequence). The V end was cut by 4 bases, the J end by 1 base, with 12 bases between. The CDR3 loop spans 15 amino acids. CDR3 sequence reads: CASSRGGGSNQPQHF. CDR3 in DNA: TGTGCCAGCAGCCGAGGGGGGGGGAGCAATCAGCCCCAGCATTTT.

This clonotype appeared a few times. The V and J genes are TRBV4-1 and TRBJ2-3, with D unclear. Trimming took off 1 base at V and 6 bases at J, with 11 bases between the two ends. The CDR3 runs to 14 residues. Germline CDR1 MGHRA, CDR2 YSYEKL. The CDR3 loop is CASSQVRVVDTQYF. CDR3 bases: TGCGCCAGCAGCCAAGTTCGAGTGGTGGATACGCAGTATTTT.

This rearrangement joins TRBV19 to TRBJ2-1; D gene ambiguous. Trimming cost V 2 bases and J 7 bases, with 15 bases left between them. Germline V gene lookup returns CDR1 LNHDA and CDR2 SQIVND (reference sequence). The CDR3 length is 15 residues. The CDR3 DNA reads as TGTGCCAGTAGTATATTGGGTTTATCCGGGAATGAGCAGTTCTTC. It specifies CASSILGLSGNEQFF.

CDR3 amino acids: CASSLWGGGTGNTIYF. In DNA, the CDR3 is TGTGCCAGCAGCTTATGGGGTGGGGGGACCGGAAACACCATATATTTT. This chain uses TRBV7-2 with TRBJ1-3; TRBD1 might be the D (5 bases). Germline V gene lookup returns CDR1 SGHTA and CDR2 FQGNSA. V was pared by 2 bases and J by 4 bases, with 15 bases between. This CDR3 region has 16 residues.

This clonotype was seen a handful of times. V is TRBV12-3 or TRBV12-4 and J is TRBJ1-2; D might be TRBD1 (6 bases). V lost 1 base, J lost 5 bases, and 14 bases lay in between. The CDR3 contains 15 residues. CDR3 loop: CASSLEQGIQYGYTF. The CDR3 DNA follows: TGTGCCAGCAGTTTAGAGCAGGGGATACAGTATGGCTACACCTTC.

In this sample, this clonotype turned up a few times. J is TRBJ2-1 and V is TRBV27, with 8 bases fitting TRBD2. The CDR3 spans 16 residues. The germline gives CDR1 MNHEY, CDR2 SMNVEV (reference sequence). The trim removed 8 bases at V and 6 bases at J, leaving 15 bases unmatched. The DNA of the CDR3 is TGTGCCAGCGCCCCCTGGGGTAGCGGGAACATCAATGAGCAGTTCTTC. Translation: CASAPWGSGNINEQFF.

The rearrangement links TRBV7-9 to TRBJ1-1; D is uncertain. V lost 1 base and J 7 bases, leaving 7 bases between the germline ends. The CDR3 is made up of 12 amino acids. In germline, CDR1 is SEHNR, CDR2 FQNEAQ (reference sequence). The CDR3 reads CASSLDDGEAFF. CDR3 DNA: TGTGCCAGCAGCTTAGATGACGGTGAAGCTTTCTTT. Together with reference TRBV7-9 and TRBJ1-1, the CDR3 gives the full variable domain: DTGVSQNPRHKITKRGQNVTFRCDPISEHNRLYWYRQTLGQGPEFLTYFQNEAQLEKSRLLSDRFSAERPKGSFSTLEIQRTEQGDSAMYLCASSLDDGEAFFGQGTRLTVV.

This clonotype was seen only a few times. The chain is built from TRBV12-3 or TRBV12-4 and TRBJ2-7, with TRBD1 identical over 10 bases. The CDR3 length is 15 residues. V shed 4 bases, J shed 3 bases, and the junction held 6 bases outside the gene matches. The CDR3 DNA follows: TGTGCCAGCAGTTCAAGTTGGACAGGGGGCTACGAGCAGTACTTC. Its translation is CASSSSWTGGYEQYF.

Only a few counts were recorded for this clonotype. The rearrangement joins TRBV7-2 to TRBJ2-1; D call uncertain. The CDR3 covers 11 residues. Germline CDR1 and CDR2: SGHTA and FQGNSA. V lost 7 bases and J lost 10, with 11 bases in between. CDR3 residues: CASKRSGEQFF. DNA of the CDR3: TGTGCCAGCAAGCGAAGTGGGGAGCAGTTCTTC.

The rearrangement links TRBV9 to TRBJ2-5; D call uncertain. Germline lookup yields CDR1 SGDLS and CDR2 YYNGEE. V lost 0 bases, J lost 4 bases, and 16 bases lay in between. CDR3 size: 16 residues. CDR3 sequence (DNA): TGTGCCAGCAGCGTAGGGGTTGGGAATACCCTAGAGACCCAGTACTTC. Its translation: CASSVGVGNTLETQYF.

This clonotype was detected a few times. The chain employs TRBV2 and TRBJ1-5; TRBD1 matches at 9 bases. Per the germline V gene, CDR1 is SNHLY and CDR2 is FYNNEI. Unmatched junction bases numbered 4, after V lost 6 bases and J lost 7 bases. The CDR3 is made up of 13 amino acids. The chain's CDR3 is CASSGTGRQPQHF. The CDR3 region has the DNA TGTGCCAGCAGCGGGACAGGGCGGCAGCCCCAGCATTTT.

This chain connects TRBV21-1 to TRBJ1-2; the listed D gene, TRBD1, was not tested against the DNA. TRBV21-1 is tagged as a pseudogene. CDR3 size: 16 residues. This CDR3 reads CASRKSRGQSEEGYTF. As DNA, the CDR3 is TGTGCCAGCAGAAAATCCAGGGGACAGAGTGAAGAGGGCTACACCTTC.

This clonotype has a handful of counts. The rearrangement joins TRBV18 to TRBJ2-6, with TRBD2 as a possible D gene (6 bases). With 4 bases removed from V and 3 bases from J, the gap between germline ends came to 10 bases. The CDR3 runs to 15 residues. The germline CDR1 and CDR2 sequences are KGHSH and LQKENI. The CDR3 DNA is TGTGCCAGCTCACGAGGGACTGGTGGGGCCAACGTCCTGACTTTC. Translated, it gives CASSRGTGGANVLTF.

The chain couples TRBV19 to TRBJ2-5, with D maybe TRBD2 (7 bases). CDR3 length equals 13 residues. Trimming shortened V by 10 bases and J by 4 bases, and 16 bases separated the two germline ends. Germline V gene data show CDR1 as LNHDA and CDR2 as SQIVND (reference sequence). This chain's CDR3 is CATPKGEGETQYF. As DNA, the CDR3 is TGTGCCACTCCAAAGGGGGAGGGAGAGACCCAGTACTTC.

This clonotype was observed a few times. This chain connects TRBV4-1 to TRBJ2-7, with TRBD1 matching 7 bases. J gave up 2 bases and V 0 bases, and 4 bases lay outside the gene matches. This CDR3 is built from 15 residues. The germline V gene encodes CDR1 MGHRA and CDR2 YSYEKL. The CDR3 region has the DNA TGCGCCAGCAGCCAAGAACAGGGGCCGCCCTACGAGCAGTACTTC. It encodes CASSQEQGPPYEQYF.

This clonotype was counted a single time. The chain recombines TRBV4-1 with TRBJ1-1, with 9 bases aligning to TRBD1. The CDR3 consists of 14 residues. Germline V lookup: CDR1 MGHRA, CDR2 YSYEKL. Germline trimming cut 3 bases from V and 7 bases from J; bases unmatched to any gene: 6. The CDR3 loop is CASSQTDRGYEAFF. The CDR3, as DNA: TGCGCCAGCAGCCAGACGGACAGGGGTTATGAAGCTTTCTTT.

The rearrangement uses TRBV10-3 and TRBJ2-7; D tentatively reads TRBD1 or TRBD2 (5 bases each). CDR1 is ENHRY, CDR2 SYGVKD, per germline. The length of the CDR3 is 14 residues. V was shortened by 2 bases and J by 3 bases, with 11 bases between the two germline ends. The CDR3 loop reads CAISEEGPSYEQYV. Written as DNA, the CDR3 is TGTGCCATCAGTGAGGAGGGACCGAGCTACGAGCAGTACGTC.